The present T cell receptor beta chain was sequenced within a study of regulatory T cells in long-lasting Graves disease. CDR1 is SGDLS, CDR2 YYNGEE, per germline. The CDR3 totals 15 residues. Trimming pared 1 base from V and 6 bases from J, leaving 14 bases between. This clonotype was counted at least ten times. Researchers made TCR beta libraries by using iRepertoire HTBI primers and running Arm-PCR on CDR3 regions. TCRdb reprocessed the multiplex PCR reads with MiXCR, giving one entry per CDR3 protein. The sample yields roughly 400,000 distinct CDR3 sequences, under 25% seen once. Time point in this sample: persistent/refractory GD, antithyroid drugs over 5 years with positive TRAb. After RNA was extracted from PBMCs, the TCR library was made from it.

The sequence was collected from a female donor with Graves disease. Sequenced here: peripheral blood mononuclear cells (PBMCs), sampled when the disease was refractory, from a patient treated with antithyroid drugs. The chain recombines TRBV9 with TRBJ1-5; the D gene is possibly TRBD1 (5 bases). This CDR3 reads CASSVSGYGIQPQHF. The CDR3 DNA reads TGTGCCAGCAGCGTATCAGGGTATGGAATTCAGCCCCAGCATTTT.